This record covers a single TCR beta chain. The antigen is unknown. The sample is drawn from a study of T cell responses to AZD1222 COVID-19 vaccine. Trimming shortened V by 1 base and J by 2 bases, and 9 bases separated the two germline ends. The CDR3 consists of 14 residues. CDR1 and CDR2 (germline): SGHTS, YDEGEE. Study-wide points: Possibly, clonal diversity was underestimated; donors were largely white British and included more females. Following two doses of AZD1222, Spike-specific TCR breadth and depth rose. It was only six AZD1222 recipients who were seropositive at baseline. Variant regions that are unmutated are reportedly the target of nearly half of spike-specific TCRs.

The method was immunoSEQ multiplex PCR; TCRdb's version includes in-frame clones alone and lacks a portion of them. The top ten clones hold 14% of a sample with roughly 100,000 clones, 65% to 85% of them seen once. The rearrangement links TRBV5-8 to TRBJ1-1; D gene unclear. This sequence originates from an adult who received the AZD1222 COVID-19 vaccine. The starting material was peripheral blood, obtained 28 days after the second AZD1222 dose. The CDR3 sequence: CASSLRTLNTEAFF. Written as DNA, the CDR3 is TGTGCCAGCAGCTTGAGGACGTTAAACACTGAAGCTTTCTTT. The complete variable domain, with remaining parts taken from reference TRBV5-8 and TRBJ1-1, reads EAGVTQSPTHLIKTRGQQATLRCSPISGHTSVYWYQQALGLGLQFLLWYDEGEERNRGNFPPRFSGRQFPNYSSELNVNALELEDSALYLCASSLRTLNTEAFFGQGTRLTVV.